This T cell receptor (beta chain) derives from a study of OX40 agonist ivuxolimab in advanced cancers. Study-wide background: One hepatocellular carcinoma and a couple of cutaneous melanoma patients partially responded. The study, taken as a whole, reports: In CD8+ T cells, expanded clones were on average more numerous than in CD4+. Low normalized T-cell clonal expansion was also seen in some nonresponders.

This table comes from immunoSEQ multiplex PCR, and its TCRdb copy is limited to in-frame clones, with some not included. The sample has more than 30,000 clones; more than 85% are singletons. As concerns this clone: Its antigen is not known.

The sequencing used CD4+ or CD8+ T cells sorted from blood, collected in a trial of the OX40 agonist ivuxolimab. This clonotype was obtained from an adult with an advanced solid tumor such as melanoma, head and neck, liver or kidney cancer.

The CDR3 bases are TGTGCCAGCAGCGTAGGAGGCCGCAGCCCCTACGAGCAGTACTTC. It encodes CASSVGGRSPYEQYF. J is TRBJ2-7 and V is TRBV9; no clear D gene. The V gene lost 0 bases and the J gene lost 2 bases, with 12 bases spanning the gap. Germline V gives CDR1 SGDLS, CDR2 YYNGEE. The CDR3 extends over 15 amino acids.